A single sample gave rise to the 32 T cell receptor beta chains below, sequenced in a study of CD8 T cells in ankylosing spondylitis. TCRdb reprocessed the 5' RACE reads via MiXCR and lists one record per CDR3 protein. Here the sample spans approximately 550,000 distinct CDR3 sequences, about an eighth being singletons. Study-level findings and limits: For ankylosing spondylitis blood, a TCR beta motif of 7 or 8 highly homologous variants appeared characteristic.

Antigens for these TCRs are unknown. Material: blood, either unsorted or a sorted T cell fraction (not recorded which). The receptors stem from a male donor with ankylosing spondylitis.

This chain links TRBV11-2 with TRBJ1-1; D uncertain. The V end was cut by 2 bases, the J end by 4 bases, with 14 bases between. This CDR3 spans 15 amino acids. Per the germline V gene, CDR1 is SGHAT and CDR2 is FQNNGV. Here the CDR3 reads CASSLSYGEGTEAFF. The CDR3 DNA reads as TGTGCCAGCAGCTTATCCTACGGTGAGGGCACTGAAGCTTTCTTT.

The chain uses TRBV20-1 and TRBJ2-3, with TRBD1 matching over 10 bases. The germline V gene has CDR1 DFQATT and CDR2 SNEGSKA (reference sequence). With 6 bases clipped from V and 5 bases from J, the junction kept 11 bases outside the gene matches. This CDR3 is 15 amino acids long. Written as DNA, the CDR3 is TGCAGTGCGAGTCCGGGACAGGGGCGGAAAGATACGCAGTATTTT. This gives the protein CSASPGQGRKDTQYF.

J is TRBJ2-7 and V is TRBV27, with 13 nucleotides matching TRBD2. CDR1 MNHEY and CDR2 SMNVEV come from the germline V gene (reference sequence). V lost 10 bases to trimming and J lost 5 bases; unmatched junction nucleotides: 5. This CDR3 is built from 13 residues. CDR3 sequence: CATSLAGGHEQYV. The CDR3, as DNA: TGTGCCACCTCACTAGCGGGAGGGCACGAGCAGTACGTC.

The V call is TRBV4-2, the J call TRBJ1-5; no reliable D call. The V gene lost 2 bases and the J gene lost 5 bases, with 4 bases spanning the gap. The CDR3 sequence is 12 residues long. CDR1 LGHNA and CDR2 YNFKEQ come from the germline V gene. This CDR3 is CASSQRDQPQHF. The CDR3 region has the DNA TGTGCCAGCAGCCAACGCGATCAGCCCCAGCATTTT.

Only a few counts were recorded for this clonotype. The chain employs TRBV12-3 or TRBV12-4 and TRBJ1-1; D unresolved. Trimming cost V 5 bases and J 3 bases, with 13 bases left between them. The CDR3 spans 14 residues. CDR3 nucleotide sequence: TGTGCCAGCAGTCACTTACGGGGTTACACTGAAGCTTTCTTT. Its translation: CASSHLRGYTEAFF.

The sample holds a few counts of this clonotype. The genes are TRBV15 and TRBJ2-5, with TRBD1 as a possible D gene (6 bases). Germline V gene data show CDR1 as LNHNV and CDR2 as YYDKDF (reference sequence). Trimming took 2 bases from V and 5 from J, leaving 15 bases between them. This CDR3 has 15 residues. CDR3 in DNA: TGTGCCACCAGCAGACAAGACAGGAATGACGAGACCCAGTACTTC. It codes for CATSRQDRNDETQYF.

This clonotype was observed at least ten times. CDR3 DNA: TGCAGCGTTGGCGGGCTTGTATATGAGCAGTTCTTC. It is translated as CSVGGLVYEQFF. The chain combines TRBV29-1 with TRBJ2-1, with D possibly being TRBD2 (5 bases). Germline CDR1 SQVTM, CDR2 ANQGSEA. V shed 4 bases and J shed 8 bases, with 12 bases lying between them. This CDR3 is 12 amino acids long.

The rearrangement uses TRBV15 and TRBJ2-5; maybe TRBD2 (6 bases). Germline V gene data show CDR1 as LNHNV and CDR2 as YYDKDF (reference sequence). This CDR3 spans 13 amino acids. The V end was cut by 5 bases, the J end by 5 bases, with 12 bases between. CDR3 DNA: TGTGCCACCAGCGGAGGGTTTAAGGAGACCCAGTACTTC. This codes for CATSGGFKETQYF.

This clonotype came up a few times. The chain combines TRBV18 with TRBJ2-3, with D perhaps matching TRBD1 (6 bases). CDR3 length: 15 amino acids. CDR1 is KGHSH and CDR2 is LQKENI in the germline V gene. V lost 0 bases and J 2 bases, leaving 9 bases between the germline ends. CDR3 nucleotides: TGTGCCAGCTCACCACCGGGACAAGACACAGATACGCAGTATTTT. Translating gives CASSPPGQDTDTQYF.

The CDR3 DNA reads as TGCAGTGCCACGACTAGCGGGATAAATGAGCAGTTCTTC. Residues: CSATTSGINEQFF. The gene calls are TRBV20-1 and TRBJ2-1, with TRBD2 matching over 11 bases. There are 13 residues in the CDR3. The germline V gene has CDR1 DFQATT and CDR2 SNEGSKA (reference sequence). Trimming removed 6 bases from V and 7 bases from J; junction bases left unmatched: 5.

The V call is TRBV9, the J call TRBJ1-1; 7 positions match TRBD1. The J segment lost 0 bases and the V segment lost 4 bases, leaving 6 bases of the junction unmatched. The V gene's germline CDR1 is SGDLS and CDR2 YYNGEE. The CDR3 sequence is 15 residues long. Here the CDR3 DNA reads TGTGCCAGCAGCACCCGACAGGGAATGAACACTGAAGCTTTCTTT. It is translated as CASSTRQGMNTEAFF.

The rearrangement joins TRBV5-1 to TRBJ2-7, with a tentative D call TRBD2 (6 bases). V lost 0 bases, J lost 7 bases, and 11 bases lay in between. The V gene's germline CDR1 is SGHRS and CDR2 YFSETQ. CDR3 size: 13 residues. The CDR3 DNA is TGCGCCAGCAGCTTGGCGGCAGGGAGGGAGCAGTACTTC. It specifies CASSLAAGREQYF.

The CDR3 loop reads CATSDESGLAQHF. CDR3 bases: TGTGCCACCAGTGATGAAAGTGGGCTGGCCCAGCATTTT. The chain employs TRBV24-1 and TRBJ1-5; D is ambiguous. CDR1 and CDR2 (germline): KGHDR, SFDVKD. This CDR3 spans 13 amino acids. V was cut by 3 bases and J by 11 bases, with 13 bases left in between.

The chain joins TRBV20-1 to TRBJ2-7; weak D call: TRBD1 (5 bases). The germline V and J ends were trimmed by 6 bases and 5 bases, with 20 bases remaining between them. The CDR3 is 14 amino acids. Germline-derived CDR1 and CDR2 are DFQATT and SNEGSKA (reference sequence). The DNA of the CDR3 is TGCAGTGCCCCCCGACCGCCAGGGCAAAACGAGCAGTACTTC. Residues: CSAPRPPGQNEQYF.

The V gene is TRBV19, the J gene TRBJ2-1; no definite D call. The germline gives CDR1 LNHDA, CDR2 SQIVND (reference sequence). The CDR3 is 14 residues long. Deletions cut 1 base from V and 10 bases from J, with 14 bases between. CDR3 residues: CASSIVITKREQFF. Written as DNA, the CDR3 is TGTGCCAGTAGTATAGTTATCACTAAGCGAGAGCAGTTCTTC.

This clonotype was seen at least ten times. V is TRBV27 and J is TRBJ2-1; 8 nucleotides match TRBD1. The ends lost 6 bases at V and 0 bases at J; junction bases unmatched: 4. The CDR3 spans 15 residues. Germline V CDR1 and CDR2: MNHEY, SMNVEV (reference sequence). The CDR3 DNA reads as TGTGCCAGCAGATTTGGACAGGGCTCCTACAATGAGCAGTTCTTC. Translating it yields CASRFGQGSYNEQFF.

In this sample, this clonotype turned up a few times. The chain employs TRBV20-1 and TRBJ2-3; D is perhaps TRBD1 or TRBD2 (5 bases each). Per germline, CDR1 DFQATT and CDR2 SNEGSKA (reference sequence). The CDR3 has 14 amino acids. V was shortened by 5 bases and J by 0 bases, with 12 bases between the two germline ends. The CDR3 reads CSAPPGQSTDTQYF. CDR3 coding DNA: TGCAGTGCTCCCCCGGGGCAAAGCACAGATACGCAGTATTTT.

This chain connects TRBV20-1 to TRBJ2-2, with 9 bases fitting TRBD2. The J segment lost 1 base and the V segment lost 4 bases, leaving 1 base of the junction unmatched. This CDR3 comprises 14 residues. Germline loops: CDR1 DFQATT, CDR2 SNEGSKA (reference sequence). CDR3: CSAKAGGNTGELFF. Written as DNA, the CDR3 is TGCAGTGCTAAAGCGGGAGGGAACACCGGGGAGCTGTTTTTT.

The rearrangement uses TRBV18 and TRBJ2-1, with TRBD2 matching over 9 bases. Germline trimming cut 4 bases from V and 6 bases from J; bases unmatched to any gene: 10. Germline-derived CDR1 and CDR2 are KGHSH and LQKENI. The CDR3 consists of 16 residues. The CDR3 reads CASSLYSGTSPNEQFF. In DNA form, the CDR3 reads TGTGCCAGCTCACTTTATTCCGGGACTAGCCCCAATGAGCAGTTCTTC.

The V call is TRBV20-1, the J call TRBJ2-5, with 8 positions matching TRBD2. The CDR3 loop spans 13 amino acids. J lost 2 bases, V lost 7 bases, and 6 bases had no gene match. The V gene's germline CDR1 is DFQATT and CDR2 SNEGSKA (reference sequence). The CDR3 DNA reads TGCAGTGTTCCAGCGGGAGTTCAAGAGACCCAGTACTTC. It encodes CSVPAGVQETQYF.

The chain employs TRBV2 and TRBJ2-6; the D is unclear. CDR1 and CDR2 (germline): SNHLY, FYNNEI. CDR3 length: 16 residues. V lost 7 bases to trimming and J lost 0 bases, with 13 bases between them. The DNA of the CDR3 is TGTGCCAGCAATTCCAGAGTAGACTCTGGGGCCAACGTCCTGACTTTC. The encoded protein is CASNSRVDSGANVLTF. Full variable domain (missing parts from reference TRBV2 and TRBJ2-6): EPEVTQTPSHQVTQMGQEVILRCVPISNHLYFYWYRQILGQKVEFLVSFYNNEISEKSEIFDDQFSVERPDGSNFTLKIRSTKLEDSAMYFCASNSRVDSGANVLTFGAGSRLTVL.

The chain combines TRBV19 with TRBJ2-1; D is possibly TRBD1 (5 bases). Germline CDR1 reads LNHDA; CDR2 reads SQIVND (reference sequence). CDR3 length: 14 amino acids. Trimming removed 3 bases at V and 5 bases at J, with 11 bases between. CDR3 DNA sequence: TGTGCCAGTAGTATCGTATTAGGGGACAATGAGCAGTTCTTC. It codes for CASSIVLGDNEQFF.

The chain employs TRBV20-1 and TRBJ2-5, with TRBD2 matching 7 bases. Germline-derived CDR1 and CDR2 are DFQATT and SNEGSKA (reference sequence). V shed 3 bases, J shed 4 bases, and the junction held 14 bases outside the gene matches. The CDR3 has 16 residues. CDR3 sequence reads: CSARGRGGSVGETQYF. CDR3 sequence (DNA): TGCAGTGCTAGGGGGCGTGGCGGGAGCGTGGGAGAGACCCAGTACTTC.

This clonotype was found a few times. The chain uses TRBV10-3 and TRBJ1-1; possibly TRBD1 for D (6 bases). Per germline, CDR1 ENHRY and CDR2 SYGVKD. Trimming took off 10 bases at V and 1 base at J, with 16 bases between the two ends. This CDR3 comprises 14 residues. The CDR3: CATSTGAGNTEAFF. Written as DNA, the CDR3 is TGTGCCACCTCGACGGGGGCGGGGAACACTGAAGCTTTCTTT.

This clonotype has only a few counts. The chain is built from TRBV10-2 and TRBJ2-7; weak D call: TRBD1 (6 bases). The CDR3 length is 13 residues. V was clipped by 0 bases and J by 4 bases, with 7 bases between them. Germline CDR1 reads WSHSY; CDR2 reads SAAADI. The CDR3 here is CASSESGGYEQYV. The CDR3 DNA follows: TGCGCCAGCAGTGAGTCAGGGGGATACGAGCAGTACGTC.

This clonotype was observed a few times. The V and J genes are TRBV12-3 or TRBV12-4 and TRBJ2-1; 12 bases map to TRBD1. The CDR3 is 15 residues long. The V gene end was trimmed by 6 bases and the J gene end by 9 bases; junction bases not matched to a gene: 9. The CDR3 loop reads CASRGRDRGRGEQFF. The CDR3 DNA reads TGTGCCAGCAGGGGCCGGGACAGGGGGCGAGGTGAGCAGTTCTTC.

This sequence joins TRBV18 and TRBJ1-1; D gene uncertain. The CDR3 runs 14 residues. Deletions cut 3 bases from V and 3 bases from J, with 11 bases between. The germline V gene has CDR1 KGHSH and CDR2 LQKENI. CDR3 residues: CASSPAVGDTEAFF. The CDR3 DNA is TGTGCCAGCTCACCCGCCGTTGGGGACACTGAAGCTTTCTTT.

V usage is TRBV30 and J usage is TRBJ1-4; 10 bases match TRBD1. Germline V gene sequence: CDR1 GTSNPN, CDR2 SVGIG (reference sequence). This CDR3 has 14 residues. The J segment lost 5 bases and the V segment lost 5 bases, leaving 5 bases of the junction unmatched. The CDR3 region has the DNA TGTGCCTGGGGAAGACAGGGGGCGAATGAAAAACTGTTTTTT. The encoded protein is CAWGRQGANEKLFF.

Here the CDR3 reads CASSPQGQSSYEQYF. CDR3 sequence (DNA): TGTGCCAGCTCACCACAAGGACAAAGCTCCTACGAGCAGTACTTC. The J gene is TRBJ2-7, the V gene TRBV18; tentative D call: TRBD1 (5 bases). There are 15 residues in the CDR3. In germline, CDR1 is KGHSH, CDR2 LQKENI. V lost 1 base and J lost 0, with 10 bases in between.

The CDR3, as DNA: TGTGCCACCAGCAGATCGGGACTAGCCTATGAGCAGTTCTTC. It is translated as CATSRSGLAYEQFF. V is TRBV15 and J is TRBJ2-1; 9 nucleotides agree with TRBD2. The J segment lost 8 bases and the V segment lost 2 bases, leaving 4 bases of the junction unmatched. Looked up from germline, CDR1 is LNHNV and CDR2 is YYDKDF (reference sequence). The CDR3 is 14 residues long.

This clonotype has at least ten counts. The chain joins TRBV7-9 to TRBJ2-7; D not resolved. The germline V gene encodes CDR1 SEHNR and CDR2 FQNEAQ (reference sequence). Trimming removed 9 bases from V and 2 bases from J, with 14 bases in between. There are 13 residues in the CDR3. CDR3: CASSKWQAYEQYV. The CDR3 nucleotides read TGTGCCAGTAGTAAATGGCAAGCCTACGAGCAGTACGTC.

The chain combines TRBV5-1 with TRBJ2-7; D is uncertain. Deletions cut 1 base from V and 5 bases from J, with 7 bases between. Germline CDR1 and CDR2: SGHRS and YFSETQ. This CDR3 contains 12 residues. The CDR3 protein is CASSLLPDEQYF. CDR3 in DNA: TGCGCCAGCAGCTTGTTGCCGGACGAGCAGTACTTC.